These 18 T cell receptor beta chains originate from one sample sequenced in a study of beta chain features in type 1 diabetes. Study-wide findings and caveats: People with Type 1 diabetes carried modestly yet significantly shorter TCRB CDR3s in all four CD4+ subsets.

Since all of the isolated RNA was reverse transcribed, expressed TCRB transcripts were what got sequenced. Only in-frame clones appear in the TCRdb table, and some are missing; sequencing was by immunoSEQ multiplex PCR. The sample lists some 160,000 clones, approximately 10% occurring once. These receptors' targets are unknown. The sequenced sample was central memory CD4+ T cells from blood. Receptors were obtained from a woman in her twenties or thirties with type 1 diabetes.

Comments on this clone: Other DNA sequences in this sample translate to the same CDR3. CDR3 amino acids: CASSSGLAANTGELFF. In DNA form, the CDR3 reads TGTGCCAGCAGCTCGGGACTAGCCGCGAACACCGGGGAGCTGTTTTTT. This chain links TRBV7-3 with TRBJ2-2, with 9 nucleotides matching TRBD2. The CDR3 spans 16 residues. CDR1 is SGHTA and CDR2 is FQGTGA in the germline V gene. V lost 4 bases to trimming and J lost 0 bases; unmatched junction nucleotides: 3.

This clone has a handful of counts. The chain's CDR3 is CASSQSRDSAEAFF. DNA of the CDR3: TGTGCCAGCTCACAATCCCGGGACAGCGCTGAAGCTTTCTTT. The chain uses TRBV18 and TRBJ1-1; 7 bases match TRBD1. CDR3 length equals 14 residues. Germline V gene data show CDR1 as KGHSH and CDR2 as LQKENI. Trimming at V came to 4 bases and at J to 6 bases, leaving 8 bases not matched to a gene. The full variable domain, its missing parts supplied by reference TRBV18 and TRBJ1-1, is NAGVMQNPRHLVRRRGQEARLRCSPMKGHSHVYWYRQLPEEGLKFMVYLQKENIIDESGMPKERFSAEFPKEGPSILRIQQVVRGDSAAYFCASSQSRDSAEAFFGQGTRLTVV.

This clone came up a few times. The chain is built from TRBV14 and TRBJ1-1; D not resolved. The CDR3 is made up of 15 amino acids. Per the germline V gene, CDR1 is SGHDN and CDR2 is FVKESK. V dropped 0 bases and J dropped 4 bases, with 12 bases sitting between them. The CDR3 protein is CASSQEPTWSTEAFF. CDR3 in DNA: TGTGCCAGCAGCCAAGAGCCGACATGGTCCACTGAAGCTTTCTTT.

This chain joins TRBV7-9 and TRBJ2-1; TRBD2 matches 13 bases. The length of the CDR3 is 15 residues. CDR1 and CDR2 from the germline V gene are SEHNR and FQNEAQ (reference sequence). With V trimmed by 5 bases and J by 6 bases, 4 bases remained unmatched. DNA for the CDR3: TGTGCCAGCAGCACTAGCGGGAGGGGAGGCAATGAGCAGTTCTTC. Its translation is CASSTSGRGGNEQFF.

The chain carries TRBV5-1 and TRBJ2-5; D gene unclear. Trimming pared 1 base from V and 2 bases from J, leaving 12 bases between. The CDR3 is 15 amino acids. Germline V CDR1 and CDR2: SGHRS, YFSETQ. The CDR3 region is CASSLTGYPQETQYF. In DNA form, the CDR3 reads TGCGCCAGCAGCTTGACGGGTTACCCGCAAGAGACCCAGTACTTC.

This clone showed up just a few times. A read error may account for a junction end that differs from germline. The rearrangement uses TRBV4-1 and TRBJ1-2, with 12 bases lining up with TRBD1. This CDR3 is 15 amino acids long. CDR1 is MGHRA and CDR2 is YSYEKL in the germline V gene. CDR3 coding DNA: TGTGCCAGCAGCCCGTCGGGGACAGGGGGCCTAGGCTACACCTTC. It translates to CASSPSGTGGLGYTF.

The chain's CDR3 is CASSVQGRNTGELFF. DNA for the CDR3: TGTGCCAGCAGCGTCCAGGGGCGGAACACCGGGGAGCTGTTTTTT. The V call is TRBV9, the J call TRBJ2-2; perhaps TRBD1 as D (6 bases). Germline V gives CDR1 SGDLS, CDR2 YYNGEE. Trimming cost V 2 bases and J 1 base, with 9 bases left between them. The length of the CDR3 is 15 residues.

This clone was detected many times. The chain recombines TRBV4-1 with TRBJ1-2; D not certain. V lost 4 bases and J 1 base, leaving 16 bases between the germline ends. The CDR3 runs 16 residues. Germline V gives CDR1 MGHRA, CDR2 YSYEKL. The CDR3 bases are TGCGCCAGCAGCCGAGGATCGCAGCGAAGTAACTATGGCTACACCTTC. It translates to CASSRGSQRSNYGYTF.

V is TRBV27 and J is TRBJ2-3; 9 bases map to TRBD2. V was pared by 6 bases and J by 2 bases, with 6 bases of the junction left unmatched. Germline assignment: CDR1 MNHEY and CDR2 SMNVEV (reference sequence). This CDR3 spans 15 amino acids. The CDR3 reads CASSRPSGITDTQYF. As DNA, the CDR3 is TGTGCCAGCAGCAGGCCTAGCGGGATCACAGATACGCAGTATTTT.

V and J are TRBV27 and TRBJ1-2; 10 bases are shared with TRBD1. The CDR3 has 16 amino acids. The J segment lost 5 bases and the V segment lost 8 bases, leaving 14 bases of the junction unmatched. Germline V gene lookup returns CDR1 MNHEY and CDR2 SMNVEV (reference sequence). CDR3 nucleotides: TGTGCCAGCCGAGGGACAGGGGATAAAGGAGAGTATGGCTACACCTTC. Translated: CASRGTGDKGEYGYTF.

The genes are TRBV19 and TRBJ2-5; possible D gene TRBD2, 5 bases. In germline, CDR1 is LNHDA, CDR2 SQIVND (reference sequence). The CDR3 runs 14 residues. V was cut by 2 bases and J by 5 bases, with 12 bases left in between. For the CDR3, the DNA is TGTGCCAGTAGTATATCTAGAGGGTCGGAGACCCAGTACTTC. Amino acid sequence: CASSISRGSETQYF.

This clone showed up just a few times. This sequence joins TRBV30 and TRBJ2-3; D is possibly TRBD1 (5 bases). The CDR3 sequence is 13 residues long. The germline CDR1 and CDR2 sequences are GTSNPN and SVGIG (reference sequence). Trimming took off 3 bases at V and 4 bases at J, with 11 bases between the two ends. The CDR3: CAWRILGADTQYF. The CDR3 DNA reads TGTGCCTGGAGAATCCTAGGGGCAGATACGCAGTATTTT.

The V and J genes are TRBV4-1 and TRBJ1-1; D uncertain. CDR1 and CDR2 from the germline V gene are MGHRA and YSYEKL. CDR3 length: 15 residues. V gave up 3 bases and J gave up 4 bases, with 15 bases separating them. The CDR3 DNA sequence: TGCGCCAGCAGCCAGTCCGTGGTTACAGTCACTGAAGCTTTCTTT. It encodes CASSQSVVTVTEAFF.

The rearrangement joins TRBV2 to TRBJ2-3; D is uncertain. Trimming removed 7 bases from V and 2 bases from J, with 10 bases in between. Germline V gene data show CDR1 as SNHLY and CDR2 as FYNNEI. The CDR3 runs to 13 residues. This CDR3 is CASKSRPTDTQYF. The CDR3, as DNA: TGTGCCAGCAAGAGCAGGCCCACAGATACGCAGTATTTT.

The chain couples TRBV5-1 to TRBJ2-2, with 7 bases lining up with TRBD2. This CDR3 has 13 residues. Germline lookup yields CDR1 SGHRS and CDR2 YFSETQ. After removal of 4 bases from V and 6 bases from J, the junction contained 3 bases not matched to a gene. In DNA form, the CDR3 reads TGCGCCAGCAGCACCGGACTAGCCGGGGAGCTGTTTTTT. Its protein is CASSTGLAGELFF.

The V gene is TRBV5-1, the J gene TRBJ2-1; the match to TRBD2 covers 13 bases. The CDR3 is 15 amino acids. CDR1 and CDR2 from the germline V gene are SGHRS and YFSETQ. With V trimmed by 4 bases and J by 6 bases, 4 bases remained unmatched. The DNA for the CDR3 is TGCGCCAGCAGCCAACTAGCGGGAGGGGCCAATGAGCAGTTCTTC. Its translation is CASSQLAGGANEQFF. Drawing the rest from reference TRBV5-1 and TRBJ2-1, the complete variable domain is KAGVTQTPRYLIKTRGQQVTLSCSPISGHRSVSWYQQTPGQGLQFLFEYFSETQRNKGNFPGRFSGRQFSNSRSEMNVSTLELGDSALYLCASSQLAGGANEQFFGPGTRLTVL.

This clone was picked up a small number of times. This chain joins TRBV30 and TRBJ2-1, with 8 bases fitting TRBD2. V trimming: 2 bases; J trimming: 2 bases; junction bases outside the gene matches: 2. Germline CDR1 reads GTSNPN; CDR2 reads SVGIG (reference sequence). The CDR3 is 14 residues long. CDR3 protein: CAWSSAGAYNEQFF. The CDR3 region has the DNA TGTGCCTGGAGTTCAGCGGGAGCCTACAATGAGCAGTTCTTC.

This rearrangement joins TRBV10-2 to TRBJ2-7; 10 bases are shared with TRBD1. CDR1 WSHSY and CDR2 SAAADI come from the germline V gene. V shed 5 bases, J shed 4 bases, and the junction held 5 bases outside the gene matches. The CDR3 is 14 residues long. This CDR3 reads CASSQDRGTYEQYF. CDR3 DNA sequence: TGCGCCAGCAGTCAGGACAGGGGGACATACGAGCAGTACTTC.